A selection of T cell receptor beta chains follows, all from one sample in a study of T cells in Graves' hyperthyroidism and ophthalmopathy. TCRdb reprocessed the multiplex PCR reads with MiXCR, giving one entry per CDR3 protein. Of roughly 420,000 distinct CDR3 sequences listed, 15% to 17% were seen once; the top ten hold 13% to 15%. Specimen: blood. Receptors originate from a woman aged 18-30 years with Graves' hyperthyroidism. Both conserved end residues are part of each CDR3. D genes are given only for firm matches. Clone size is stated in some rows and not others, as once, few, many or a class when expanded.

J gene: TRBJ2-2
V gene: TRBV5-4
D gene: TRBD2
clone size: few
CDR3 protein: CASSPGLAGGPNTGELFF
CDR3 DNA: TGTGCCAGCAGCCCGGGACTAGCGGGAGGGCCGAACACCGGGGAGCTGTTTTTT

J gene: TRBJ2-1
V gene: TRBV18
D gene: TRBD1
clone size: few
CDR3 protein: CASSRTGGINEQFF
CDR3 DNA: TGTGCCAGCTCCCGGACAGGGGGCATCAATGAGCAGTTCTTC

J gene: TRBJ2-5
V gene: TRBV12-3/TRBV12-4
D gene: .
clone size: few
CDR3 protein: CASSLRVGQETQYF
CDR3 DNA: TGTGCCAGCAGTTTAAGGGTCGGACAAGAGACCCAGTACTTC

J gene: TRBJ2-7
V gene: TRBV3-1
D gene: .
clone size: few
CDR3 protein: CASSQAYDRFYEQYF
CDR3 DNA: TGTGCCAGCAGCCAGGCCTATGACAGGTTCTACGAGCAGTACTTC

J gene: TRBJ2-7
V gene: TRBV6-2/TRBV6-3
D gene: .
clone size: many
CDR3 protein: CASSYWTGYEQYF
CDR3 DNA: TGTGCCAGCAGTTACTGGACCGGATACGAGCAGTACTTC

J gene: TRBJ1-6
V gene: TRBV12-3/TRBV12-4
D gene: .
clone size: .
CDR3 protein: CASSSQLRNSPLHF
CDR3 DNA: TGTGCCAGCAGTTCACAGCTGAGGAATTCACCCCTCCACTTT

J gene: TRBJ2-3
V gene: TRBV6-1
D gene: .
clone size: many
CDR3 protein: CASKRTASTDTQYF
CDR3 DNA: TGTGCCAGCAAAAGGACAGCTAGCACAGATACGCAGTATTTT

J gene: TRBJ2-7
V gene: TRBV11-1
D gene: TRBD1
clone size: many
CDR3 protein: CASSLAGTGSHEQYF
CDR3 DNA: TGTGCCAGCAGCTTAGCCGGGACAGGGTCCCACGAGCAGTACTTC

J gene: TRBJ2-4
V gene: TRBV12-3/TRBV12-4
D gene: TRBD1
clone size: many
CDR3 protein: CASSLVIRDRSRNIQYF
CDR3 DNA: TGTGCCAGCAGTCTCGTTATCCGGGACAGGAGTCGAAACATTCAGTACTTC

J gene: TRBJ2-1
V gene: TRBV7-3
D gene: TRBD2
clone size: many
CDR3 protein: CASSLMGLASHEQFF
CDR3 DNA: TGTGCCAGCAGCTTAATGGGACTAGCTTCCCATGAGCAGTTCTTC

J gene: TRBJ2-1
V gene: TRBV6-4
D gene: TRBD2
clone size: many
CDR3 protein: CASSDSSGGANEQFF
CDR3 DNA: TGTGCCAGCAGTGACTCTAGCGGGGGGGCCAATGAGCAGTTCTTC

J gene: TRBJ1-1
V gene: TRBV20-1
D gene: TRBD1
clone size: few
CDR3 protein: CSAGTGNTEAFF
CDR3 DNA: TGCAGTGCTGGGACAGGGAACACTGAAGCTTTCTTT